The source of this T cell receptor (beta chain) is a study of regulatory T cells in long-lasting Graves disease. Study findings and constraints: Newly diagnosed patients had higher TCR diversity than persistent Graves' patients did. No thyroid tissue was studied; the work used peripheral blood only.

Arm-PCR of CDR3 regions and iRepertoire HTBI primers were the basis on which TCR beta libraries were built. TCRdb independently ran MiXCR on the multiplex PCR reads; one entry per CDR3 protein. The table records some 600,000 distinct CDR3 sequences, about 16% of them present only once. In this sample, this clonotype turned up many times. Its target is not known. The time point denotes: newly diagnosed GD, antithyroid drugs for less than 3 months. PBMCs were the source of the RNA used for TCR sequencing. This sample also belongs to another study, concerning T cells in Graves' hyperthyroidism and ophthalmopathy.

The source of this sequence is a man in his late teens or twenties with Graves disease. The starting material was peripheral blood mononuclear cells (PBMCs), obtained at new diagnosis, from a patient treated with antithyroid drugs.

In DNA form, the CDR3 reads TGTGCCAGCAGCGATGGACTAGGGACGGATACGCAGTATTTT. Translating it yields CASSDGLGTDTQYF. The rearrangement joins TRBV5-5 to TRBJ2-3; 7 positions match TRBD2. The junction had 8 bases not matched to a gene; V was cut back by 4 bases and J by 6 bases. Germline CDR1 reads SGHKS; CDR2 reads YYEKEE (reference sequence). The CDR3 spans 14 residues.